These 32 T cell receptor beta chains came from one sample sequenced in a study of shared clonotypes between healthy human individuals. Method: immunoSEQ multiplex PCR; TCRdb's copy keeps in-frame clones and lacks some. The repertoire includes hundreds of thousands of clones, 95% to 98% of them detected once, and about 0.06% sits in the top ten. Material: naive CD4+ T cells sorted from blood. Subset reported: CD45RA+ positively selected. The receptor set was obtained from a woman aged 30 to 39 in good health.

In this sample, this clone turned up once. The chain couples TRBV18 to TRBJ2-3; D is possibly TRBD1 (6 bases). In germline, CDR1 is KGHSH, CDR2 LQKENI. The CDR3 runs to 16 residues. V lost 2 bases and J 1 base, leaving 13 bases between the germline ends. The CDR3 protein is CASSPKLAGGTDTQYF. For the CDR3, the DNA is TGTGCCAGCTCACCAAAGCTAGCAGGGGGCACAGATACGCAGTATTTT.

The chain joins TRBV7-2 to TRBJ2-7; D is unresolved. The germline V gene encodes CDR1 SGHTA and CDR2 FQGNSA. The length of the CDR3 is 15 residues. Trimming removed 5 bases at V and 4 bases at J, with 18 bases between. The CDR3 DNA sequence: TGTGCCAGCAGCAAGTCTCCGGGCACGATTTACGAGCAGTACTTC. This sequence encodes CASSKSPGTIYEQYF.

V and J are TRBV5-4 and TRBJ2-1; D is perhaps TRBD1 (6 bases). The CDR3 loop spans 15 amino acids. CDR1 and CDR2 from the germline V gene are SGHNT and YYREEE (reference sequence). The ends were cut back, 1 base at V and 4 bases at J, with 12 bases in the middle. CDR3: CASSLSRGEYNEQFF. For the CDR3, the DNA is TGTGCCAGCAGCTTGAGCAGGGGCGAATACAATGAGCAGTTCTTC.

CDR3 protein: CASSEGLYEQYF. The CDR3 DNA reads TGTGCCAGCAGTGAAGGATTGTACGAGCAGTACTTC. The chain links TRBV2 to TRBJ2-7; D is ambiguous. CDR3 size: 12 residues. The germline CDR1 and CDR2 sequences are SNHLY and FYNNEI. Trimming shortened V by 1 base and J by 4 bases, and 5 bases separated the two germline ends.

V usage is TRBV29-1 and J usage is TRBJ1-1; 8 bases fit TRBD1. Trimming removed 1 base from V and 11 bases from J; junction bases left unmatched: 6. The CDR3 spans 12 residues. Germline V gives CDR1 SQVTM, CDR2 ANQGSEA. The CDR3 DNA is TGCAGCGTTGAAGCCAGGGGGCTTACGGCTTTCTTT. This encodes CSVEARGLTAFF.

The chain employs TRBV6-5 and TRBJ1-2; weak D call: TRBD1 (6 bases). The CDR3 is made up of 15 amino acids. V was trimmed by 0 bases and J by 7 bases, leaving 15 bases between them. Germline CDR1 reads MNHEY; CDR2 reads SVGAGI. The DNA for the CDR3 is TGTGCCAGCAGTTACTCCACAGGGAAGGAGGCTGGCTACACCTTC. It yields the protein CASSYSTGKEAGYTF.

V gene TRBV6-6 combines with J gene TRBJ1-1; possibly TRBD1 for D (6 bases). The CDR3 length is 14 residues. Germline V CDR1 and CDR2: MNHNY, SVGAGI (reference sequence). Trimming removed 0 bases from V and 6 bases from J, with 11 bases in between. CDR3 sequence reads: CASSYSGGRAEAFF. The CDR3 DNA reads TGTGCCAGCAGTTACTCAGGGGGGCGGGCTGAAGCTTTCTTT.

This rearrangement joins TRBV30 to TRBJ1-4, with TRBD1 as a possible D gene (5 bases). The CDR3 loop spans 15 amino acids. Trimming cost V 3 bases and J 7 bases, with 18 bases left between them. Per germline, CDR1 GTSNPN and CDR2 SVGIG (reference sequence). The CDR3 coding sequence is TGTGCCTGGAGCCGGGACTCCGGTTGGGGTGAAAAACTGTTTTTT. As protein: CAWSRDSGWGEKLFF.

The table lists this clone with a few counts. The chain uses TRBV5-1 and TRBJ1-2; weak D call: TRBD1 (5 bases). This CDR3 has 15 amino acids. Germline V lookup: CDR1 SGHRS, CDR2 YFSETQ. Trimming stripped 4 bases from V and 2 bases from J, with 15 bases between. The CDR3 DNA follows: TGCGCCAGCAGCATACAAGGGGCGACCAACTATGGCTACACCTTC. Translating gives CASSIQGATNYGYTF.

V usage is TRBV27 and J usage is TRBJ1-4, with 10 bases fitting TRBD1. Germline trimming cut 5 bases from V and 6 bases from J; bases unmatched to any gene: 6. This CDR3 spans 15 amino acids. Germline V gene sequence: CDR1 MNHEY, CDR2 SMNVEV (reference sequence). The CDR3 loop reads CASSAPGQGDEKLFF. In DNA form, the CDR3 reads TGTGCCAGCAGTGCCCCCGGACAGGGGGATGAAAAACTGTTTTTT.

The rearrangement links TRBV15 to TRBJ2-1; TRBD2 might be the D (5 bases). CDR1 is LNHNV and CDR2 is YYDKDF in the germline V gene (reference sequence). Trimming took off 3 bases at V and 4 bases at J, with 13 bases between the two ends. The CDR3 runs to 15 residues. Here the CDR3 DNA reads TGTGCCACCAGCAGCGTTGCGGGCCATTACAATGAGCAGTTCTTC. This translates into CATSSVAGHYNEQFF.

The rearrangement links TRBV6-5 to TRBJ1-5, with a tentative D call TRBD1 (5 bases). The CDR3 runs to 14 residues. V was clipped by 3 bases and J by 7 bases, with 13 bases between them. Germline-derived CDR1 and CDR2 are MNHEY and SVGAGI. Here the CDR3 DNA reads TGTGCCAGCAGTTATCGACAGAATATCCAGCCCCAGCATTTT. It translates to CASSYRQNIQPQHF.

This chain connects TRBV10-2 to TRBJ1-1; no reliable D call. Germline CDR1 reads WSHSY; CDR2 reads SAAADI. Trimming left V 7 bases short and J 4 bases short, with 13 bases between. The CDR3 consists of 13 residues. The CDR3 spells CASTMAAGTEAFF. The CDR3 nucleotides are TGCGCCAGCACTATGGCGGCGGGCACTGAAGCTTTCTTT.

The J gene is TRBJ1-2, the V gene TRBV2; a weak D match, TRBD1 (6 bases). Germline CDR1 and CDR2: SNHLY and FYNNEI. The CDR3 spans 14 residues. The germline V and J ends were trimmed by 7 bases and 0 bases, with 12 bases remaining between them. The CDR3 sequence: CASTLRGPNYGYTF. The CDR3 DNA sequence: TGTGCCAGCACCCTCAGGGGTCCTAACTATGGCTACACCTTC. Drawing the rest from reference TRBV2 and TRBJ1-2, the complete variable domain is EPEVTQTPSHQVTQMGQEVILRCVPISNHLYFYWYRQILGQKVEFLVSFYNNEISEKSEIFDDQFSVERPDGSNFTLKIRSTKLEDSAMYFCASTLRGPNYGYTFGSGTRLTVV.

CDR3 amino acids: CASSSGVVGNTIYF. The CDR3 DNA sequence: TGCGCCAGCAGCTCTGGCGTTGTCGGAAACACCATATATTTT. The V gene is TRBV10-2, the J gene TRBJ1-3; D gene uncertain. The germline CDR1 and CDR2 sequences are WSHSY and SAAADI. This CDR3 is 14 amino acids long. Trimming took 6 bases from V and 4 from J, leaving 13 bases between them.

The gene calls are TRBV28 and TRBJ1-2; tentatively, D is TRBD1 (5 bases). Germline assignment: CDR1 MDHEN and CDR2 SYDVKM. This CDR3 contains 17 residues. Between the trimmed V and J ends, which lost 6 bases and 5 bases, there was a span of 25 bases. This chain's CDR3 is CASSPGEATGLGYGYTF. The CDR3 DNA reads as TGTGCCAGCAGCCCGGGGGAAGCGACGGGGCTTGGGTATGGCTACACCTTC.

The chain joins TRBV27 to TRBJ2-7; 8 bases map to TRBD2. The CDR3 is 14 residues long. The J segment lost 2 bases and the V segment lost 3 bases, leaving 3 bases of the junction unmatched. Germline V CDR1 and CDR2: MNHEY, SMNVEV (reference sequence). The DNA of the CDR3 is TGTGCCAGCAGTTTTAGCGGGACCCCCTACGAGCAGTACTTC. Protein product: CASSFSGTPYEQYF.

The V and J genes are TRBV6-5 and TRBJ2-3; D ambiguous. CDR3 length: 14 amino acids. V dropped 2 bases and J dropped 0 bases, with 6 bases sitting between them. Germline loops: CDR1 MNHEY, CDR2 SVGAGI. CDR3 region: CASSYVSSTDTQYF. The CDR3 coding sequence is TGTGCCAGCAGTTACGTCTCTAGCACAGATACGCAGTATTTT.

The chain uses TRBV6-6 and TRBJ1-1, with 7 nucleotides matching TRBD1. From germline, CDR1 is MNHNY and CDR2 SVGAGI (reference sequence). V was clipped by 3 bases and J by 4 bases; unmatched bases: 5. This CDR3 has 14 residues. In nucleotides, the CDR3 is TGTGCCAGCAGTTATAAGGGGGCAGGCACTGAAGCTTTCTTT. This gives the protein CASSYKGAGTEAFF.

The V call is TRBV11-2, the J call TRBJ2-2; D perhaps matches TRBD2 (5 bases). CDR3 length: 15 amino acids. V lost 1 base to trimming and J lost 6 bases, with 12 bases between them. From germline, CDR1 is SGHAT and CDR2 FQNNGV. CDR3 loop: CASSLVSAGPGELFF. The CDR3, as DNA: TGTGCCAGCAGCTTAGTTAGCGCGGGTCCCGGGGAGCTGTTTTTT.

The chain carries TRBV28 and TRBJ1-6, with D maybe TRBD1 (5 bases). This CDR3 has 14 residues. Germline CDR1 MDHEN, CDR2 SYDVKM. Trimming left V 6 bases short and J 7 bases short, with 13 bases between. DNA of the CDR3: TGTGCCAGCAGACCGACAGCCAAGAATTCACCCCTCCACTTT. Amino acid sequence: CASRPTAKNSPLHF.

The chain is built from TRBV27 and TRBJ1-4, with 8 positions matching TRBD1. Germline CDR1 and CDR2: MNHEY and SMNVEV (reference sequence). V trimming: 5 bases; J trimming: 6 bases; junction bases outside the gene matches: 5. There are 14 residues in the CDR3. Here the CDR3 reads CASSIGQGYEKLFF. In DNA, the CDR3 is TGTGCCAGCAGTATTGGACAGGGTTATGAAAAACTGTTTTTT.

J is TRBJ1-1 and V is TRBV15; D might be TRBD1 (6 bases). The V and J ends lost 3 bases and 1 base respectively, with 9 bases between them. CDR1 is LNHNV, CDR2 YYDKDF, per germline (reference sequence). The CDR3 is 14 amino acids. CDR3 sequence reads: CATSSWTENTEAFF. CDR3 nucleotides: TGTGCCACCAGCAGCTGGACAGAGAACACTGAAGCTTTCTTT.

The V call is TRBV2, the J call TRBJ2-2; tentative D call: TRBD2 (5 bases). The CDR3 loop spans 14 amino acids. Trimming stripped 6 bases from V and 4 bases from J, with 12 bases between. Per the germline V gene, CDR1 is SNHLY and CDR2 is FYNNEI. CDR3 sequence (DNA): TGTGCCAGCAGAGAAACAGAGGGCACCGGGGAGCTGTTTTTT. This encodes CASRETEGTGELFF.

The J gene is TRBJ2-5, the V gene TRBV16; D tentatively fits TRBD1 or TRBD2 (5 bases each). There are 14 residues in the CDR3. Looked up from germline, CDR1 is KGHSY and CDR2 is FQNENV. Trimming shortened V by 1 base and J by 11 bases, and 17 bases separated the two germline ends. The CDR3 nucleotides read TGTGCCAGCAGCCAATTAAGTGGGACCACCTCTCAGTACTTC. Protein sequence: CASSQLSGTTSQYF.

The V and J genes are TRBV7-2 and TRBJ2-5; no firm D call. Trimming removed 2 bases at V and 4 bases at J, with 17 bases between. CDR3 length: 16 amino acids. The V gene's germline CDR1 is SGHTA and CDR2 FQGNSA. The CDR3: CASSLTAQPRVETQYF. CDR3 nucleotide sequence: TGTGCCAGCAGCTTAACTGCGCAGCCCCGGGTAGAGACCCAGTACTTC.

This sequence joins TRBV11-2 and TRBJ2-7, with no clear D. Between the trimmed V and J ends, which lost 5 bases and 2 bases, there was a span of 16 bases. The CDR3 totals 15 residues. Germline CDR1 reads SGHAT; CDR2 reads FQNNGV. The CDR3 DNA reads TGTGCCAGCAGCCCGGCTGTTGGGGAAACCTACGAGCAGTACTTC. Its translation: CASSPAVGETYEQYF.

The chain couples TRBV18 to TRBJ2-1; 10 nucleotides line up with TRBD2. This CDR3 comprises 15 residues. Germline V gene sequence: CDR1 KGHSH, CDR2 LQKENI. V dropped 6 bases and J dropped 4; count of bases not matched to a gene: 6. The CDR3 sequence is CASSISGRGYNEQFF. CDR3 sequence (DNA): TGTGCCAGCTCTATCAGCGGGAGGGGTTACAATGAGCAGTTCTTC. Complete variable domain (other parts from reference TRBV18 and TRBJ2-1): NAGVMQNPRHLVRRRGQEARLRCSPMKGHSHVYWYRQLPEEGLKFMVYLQKENIIDESGMPKERFSAEFPKEGPSILRIQQVVRGDSAAYFCASSISGRGYNEQFFGPGTRLTVL.

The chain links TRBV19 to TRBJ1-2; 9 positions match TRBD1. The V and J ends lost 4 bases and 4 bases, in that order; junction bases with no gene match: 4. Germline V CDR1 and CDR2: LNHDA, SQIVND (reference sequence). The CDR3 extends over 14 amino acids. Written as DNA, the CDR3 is TGTGCCAGTAGTACGGACAGGGGAGCCTATGGCTACACCTTC. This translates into CASSTDRGAYGYTF. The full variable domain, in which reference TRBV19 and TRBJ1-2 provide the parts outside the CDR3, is DGGITQSPKYLFRKEGQNVTLSCEQNLNHDAMYWYRQDPGQGLRLIYYSQIVNDFQKGDIAEGYSVSREKKESFPLTVTSAQKNPTAFYLCASSTDRGAYGYTFGSGTRLTVV.

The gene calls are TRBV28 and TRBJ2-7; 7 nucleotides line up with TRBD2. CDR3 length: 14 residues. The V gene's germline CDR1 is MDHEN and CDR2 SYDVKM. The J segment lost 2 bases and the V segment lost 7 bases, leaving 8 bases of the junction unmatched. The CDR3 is CASKYGTKTYEQYF. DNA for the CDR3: TGTGCCAGCAAATACGGGACTAAAACCTACGAGCAGTACTTC.

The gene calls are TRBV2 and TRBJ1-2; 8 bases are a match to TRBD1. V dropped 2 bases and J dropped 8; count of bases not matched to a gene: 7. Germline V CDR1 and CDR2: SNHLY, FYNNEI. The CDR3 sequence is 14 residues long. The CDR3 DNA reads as TGTGCCAGCAGTGAACCCCGGACAGGGCGAGGCTACACCTTC. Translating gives CASSEPRTGRGYTF.

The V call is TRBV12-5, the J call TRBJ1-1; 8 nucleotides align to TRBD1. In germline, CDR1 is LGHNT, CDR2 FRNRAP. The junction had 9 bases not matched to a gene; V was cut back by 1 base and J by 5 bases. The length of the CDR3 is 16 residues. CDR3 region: CASGLASRTGRTEAFF. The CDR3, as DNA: TGTGCTAGTGGTTTGGCGAGCCGGACAGGGAGGACTGAAGCTTTCTTT.